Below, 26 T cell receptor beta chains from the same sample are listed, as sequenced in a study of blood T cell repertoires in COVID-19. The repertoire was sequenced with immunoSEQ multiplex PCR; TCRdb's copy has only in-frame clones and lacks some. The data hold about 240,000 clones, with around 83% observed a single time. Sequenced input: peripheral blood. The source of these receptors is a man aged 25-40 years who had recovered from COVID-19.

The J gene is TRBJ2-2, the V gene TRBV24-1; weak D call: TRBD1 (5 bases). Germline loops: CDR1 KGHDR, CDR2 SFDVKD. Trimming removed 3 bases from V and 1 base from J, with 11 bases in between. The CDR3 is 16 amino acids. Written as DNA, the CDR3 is TGTGCCACCAGTGATCGCGGACATGGGAACACCGGGGAGCTGTTTTTT. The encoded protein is CATSDRGHGNTGELFF.

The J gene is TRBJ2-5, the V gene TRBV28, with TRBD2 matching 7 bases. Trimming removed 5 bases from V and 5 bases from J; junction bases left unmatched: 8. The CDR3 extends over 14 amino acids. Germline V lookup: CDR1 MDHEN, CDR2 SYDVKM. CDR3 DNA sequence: TGTGCCAGCAGTCCGGGGGGACGGGGGGAGACCCAGTACTTC. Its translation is CASSPGGRGETQYF.

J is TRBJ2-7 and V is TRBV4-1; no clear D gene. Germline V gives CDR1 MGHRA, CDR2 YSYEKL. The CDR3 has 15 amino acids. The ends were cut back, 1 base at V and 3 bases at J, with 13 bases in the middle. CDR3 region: CASSQVAASSYEQYF. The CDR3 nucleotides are TGCGCCAGCAGCCAAGTAGCCGCCAGCAGCTACGAGCAGTACTTC.

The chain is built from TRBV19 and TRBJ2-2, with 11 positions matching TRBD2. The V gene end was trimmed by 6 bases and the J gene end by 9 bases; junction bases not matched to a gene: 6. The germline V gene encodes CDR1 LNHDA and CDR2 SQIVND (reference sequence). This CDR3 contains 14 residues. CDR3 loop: CASRELAGVRELFF. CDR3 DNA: TGTGCCAGTAGGGAACTAGCGGGGGTCAGGGAGCTGTTTTTT.

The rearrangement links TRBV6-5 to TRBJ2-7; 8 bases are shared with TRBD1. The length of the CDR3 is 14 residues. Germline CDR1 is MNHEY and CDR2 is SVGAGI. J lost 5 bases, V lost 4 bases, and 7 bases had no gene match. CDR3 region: CASSSTGQANEQYV. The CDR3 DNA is TGTGCCAGCAGTTCAACGGGACAGGCCAACGAGCAGTACGTC.

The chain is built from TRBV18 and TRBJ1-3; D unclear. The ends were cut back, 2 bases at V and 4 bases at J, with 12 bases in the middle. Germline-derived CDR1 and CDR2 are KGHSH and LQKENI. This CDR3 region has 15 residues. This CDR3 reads CASSPSWGGGNTIYF. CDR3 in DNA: TGTGCCAGCTCACCAAGCTGGGGAGGAGGAAACACCATATATTTT.

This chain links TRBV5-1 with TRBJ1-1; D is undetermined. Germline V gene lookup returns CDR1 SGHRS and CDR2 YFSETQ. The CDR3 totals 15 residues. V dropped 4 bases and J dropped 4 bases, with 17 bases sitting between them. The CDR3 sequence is CASSQVGLGGTEAFF. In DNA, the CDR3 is TGCGCCAGCAGCCAGGTGGGGTTGGGAGGCACTGAAGCTTTCTTT.

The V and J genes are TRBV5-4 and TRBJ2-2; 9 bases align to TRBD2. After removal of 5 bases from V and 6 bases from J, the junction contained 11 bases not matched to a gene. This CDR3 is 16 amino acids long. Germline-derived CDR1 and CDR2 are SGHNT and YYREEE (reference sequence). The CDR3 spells CASSLPAGGPSGELFF. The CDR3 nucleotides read TGTGCCAGCAGTCTTCCGGCGGGGGGGCCGTCCGGGGAGCTGTTTTTT. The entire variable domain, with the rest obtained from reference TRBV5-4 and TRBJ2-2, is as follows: ETGVTQSPTHLIKTRGQQVTLRCSSQSGHNTVSWYQQALGQGPQFIFQYYREEENGRGNFPPRFSGLQFPNYSSELNVNALELDDSALYLCASSLPAGGPSGELFFGEGSRLTVL.

This CDR3 is CATKRGEGDTQYF. The CDR3 nucleotides read TGTGCCACTAAGCGGGGGGAGGGAGATACGCAGTATTTT. This sequence joins TRBV24-1 and TRBJ2-3; TRBD2 matches at 9 bases. V gave up 10 bases and J gave up 5 bases; unmatched junction bases: 6. CDR1 KGHDR and CDR2 SFDVKD come from the germline V gene. The CDR3 sequence is 13 residues long.

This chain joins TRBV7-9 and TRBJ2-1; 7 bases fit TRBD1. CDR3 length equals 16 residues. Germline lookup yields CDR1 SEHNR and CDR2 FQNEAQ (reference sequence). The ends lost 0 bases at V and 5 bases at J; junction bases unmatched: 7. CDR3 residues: CASSLAGRGPDNEQFF. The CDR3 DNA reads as TGTGCCAGCAGCTTAGCAGGAAGGGGGCCGGACAATGAGCAGTTCTTC.

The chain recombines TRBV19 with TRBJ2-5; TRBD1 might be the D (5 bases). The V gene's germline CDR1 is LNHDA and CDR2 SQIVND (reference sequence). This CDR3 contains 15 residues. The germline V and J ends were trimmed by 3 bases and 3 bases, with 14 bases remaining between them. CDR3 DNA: TGTGCCAGTAGTATCTCTCGGACATCTGAAGAGACCCAGTACTTC. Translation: CASSISRTSEETQYF.

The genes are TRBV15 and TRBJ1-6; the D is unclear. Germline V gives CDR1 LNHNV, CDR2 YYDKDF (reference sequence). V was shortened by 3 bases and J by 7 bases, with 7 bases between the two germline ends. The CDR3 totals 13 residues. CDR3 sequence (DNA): TGTGCCACCAGCAGGGAGGGCAATTCACCCCTCCACTTT. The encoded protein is CATSREGNSPLHF.

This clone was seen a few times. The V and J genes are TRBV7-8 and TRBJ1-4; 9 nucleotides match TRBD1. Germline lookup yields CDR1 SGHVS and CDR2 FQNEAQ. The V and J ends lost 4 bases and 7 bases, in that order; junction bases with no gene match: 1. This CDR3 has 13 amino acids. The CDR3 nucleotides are TGTGCCAGCAGCTCGGACAGGGGTGAAAAACTGTTTTTT. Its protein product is CASSSDRGEKLFF.

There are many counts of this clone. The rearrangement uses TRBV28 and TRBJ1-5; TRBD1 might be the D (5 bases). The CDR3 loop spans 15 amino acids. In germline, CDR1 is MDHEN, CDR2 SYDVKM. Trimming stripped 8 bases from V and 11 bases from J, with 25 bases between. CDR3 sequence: CASGPSGSGGVAQHF. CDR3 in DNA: TGTGCCAGCGGACCATCAGGGTCCGGGGGGGTGGCCCAGCATTTT.

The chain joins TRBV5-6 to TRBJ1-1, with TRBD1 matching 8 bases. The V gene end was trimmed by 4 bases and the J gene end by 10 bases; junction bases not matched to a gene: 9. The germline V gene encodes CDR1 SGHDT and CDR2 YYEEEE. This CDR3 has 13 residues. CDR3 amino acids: CASSQGTGQPAFF. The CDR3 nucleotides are TGTGCCAGCAGCCAAGGGACAGGTCAGCCAGCTTTCTTT.

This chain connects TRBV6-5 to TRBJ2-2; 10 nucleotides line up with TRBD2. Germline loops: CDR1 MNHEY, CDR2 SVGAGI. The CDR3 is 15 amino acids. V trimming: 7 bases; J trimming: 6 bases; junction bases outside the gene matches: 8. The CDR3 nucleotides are TGTGCCAGCATGCTAAGCGGGGGGGCCTCCGGGGAGCTGTTTTTT. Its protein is CASMLSGGASGELFF.

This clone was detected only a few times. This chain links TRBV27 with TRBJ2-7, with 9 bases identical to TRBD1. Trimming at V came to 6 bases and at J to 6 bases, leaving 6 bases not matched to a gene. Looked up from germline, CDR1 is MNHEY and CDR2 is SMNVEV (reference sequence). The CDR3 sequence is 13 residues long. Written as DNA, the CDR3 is TGTGCCAGCAGCGACAGGGGGTTGGGCGAGCAGTACTTC. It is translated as CASSDRGLGEQYF.

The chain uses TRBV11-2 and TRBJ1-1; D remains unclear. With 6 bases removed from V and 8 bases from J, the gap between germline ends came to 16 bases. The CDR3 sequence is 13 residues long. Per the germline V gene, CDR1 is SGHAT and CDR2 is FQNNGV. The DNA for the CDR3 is TGTGCCAGCAGTCGACCGGAGGCGACCGAAGCTTTCTTT. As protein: CASSRPEATEAFF. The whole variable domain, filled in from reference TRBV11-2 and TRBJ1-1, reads EAGVAQSPRYKIIEKRQSVAFWCNPISGHATLYWYQQILGQGPKLLIQFQNNGVVDDSQLPKDRFSAERLKGVDSTLKIQPAKLEDSAVYLCASSRPEATEAFFGQGTRLTVV.

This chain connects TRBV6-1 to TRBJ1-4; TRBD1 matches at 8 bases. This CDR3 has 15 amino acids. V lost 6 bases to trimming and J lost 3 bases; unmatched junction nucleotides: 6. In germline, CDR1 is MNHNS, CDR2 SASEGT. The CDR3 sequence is CASSEMTGANEKLFF. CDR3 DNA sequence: TGTGCCAGCAGCGAGATGACAGGGGCTAATGAAAAACTGTTTTTT.

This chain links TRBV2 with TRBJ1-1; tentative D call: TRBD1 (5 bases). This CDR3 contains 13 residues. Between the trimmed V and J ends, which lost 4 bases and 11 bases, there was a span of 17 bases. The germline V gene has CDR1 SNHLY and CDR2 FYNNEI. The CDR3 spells CASSVSPGEMAFF. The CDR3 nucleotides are TGTGCCAGCAGTGTAAGCCCGGGGGAGATGGCTTTCTTT.

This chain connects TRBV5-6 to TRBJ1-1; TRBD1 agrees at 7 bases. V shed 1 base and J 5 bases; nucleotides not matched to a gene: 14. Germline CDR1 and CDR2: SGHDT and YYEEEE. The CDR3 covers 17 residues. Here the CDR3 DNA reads TGTGCCAGCAGCTTGCATCCAGACAGGGCGGGTCGGACTGAAGCTTTCTTT. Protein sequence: CASSLHPDRAGRTEAFF. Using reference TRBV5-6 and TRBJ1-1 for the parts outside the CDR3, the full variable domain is DAGVTQSPTHLIKTRGQQVTLRCSPKSGHDTVSWYQQALGQGPQFIFQYYEEEERQRGNFPDRFSGHQFPNYSSELNVNALLLGDSALYLCASSLHPDRAGRTEAFFGQGTRLTVV.

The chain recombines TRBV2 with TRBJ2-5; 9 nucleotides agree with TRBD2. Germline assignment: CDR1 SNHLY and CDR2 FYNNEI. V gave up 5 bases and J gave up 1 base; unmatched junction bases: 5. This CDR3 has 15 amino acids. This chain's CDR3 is CASSPVAGAQETQYF. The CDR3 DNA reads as TGTGCCAGCAGTCCCGTAGCGGGAGCCCAAGAGACCCAGTACTTC.

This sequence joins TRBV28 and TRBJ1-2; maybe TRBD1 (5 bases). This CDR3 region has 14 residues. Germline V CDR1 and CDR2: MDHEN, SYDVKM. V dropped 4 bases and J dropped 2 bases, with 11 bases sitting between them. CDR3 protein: CASSSLDTNYGYTF. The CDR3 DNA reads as TGTGCCAGCAGTTCCCTGGACACCAACTATGGCTACACCTTC.

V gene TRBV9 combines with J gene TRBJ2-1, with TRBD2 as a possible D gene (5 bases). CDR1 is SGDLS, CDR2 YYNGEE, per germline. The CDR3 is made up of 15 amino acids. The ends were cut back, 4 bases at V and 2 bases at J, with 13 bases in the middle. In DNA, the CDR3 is TGTGCCAGCAGCCCGAGGGAGAAGACCTACAATGAGCAGTTCTTC. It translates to CASSPREKTYNEQFF.

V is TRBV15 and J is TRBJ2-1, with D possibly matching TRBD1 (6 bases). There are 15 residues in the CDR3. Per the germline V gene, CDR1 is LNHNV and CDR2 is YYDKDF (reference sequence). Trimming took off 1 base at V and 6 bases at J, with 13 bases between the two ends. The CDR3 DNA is TGTGCCACCAGCAGAGCAGCAGGGGCCGGCAATGAGCAGTTCTTC. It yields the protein CATSRAAGAGNEQFF.

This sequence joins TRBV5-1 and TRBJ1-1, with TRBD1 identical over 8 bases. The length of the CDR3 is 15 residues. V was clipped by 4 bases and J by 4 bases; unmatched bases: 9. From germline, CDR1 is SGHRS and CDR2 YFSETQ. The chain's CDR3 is CASSILTGVGTEAFF. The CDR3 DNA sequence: TGCGCCAGCAGCATCCTGACAGGGGTGGGCACTGAAGCTTTCTTT.